Reported below is one TCR beta chain. The data stem from a study of blood T cell repertoires in COVID-19. Profiled with immunoSEQ multiplex PCR; TCRdb holds only in-frame clones, not every one. The sample lists about 160,000 clones, approximately 87% seen once, with around 10% in the top ten. This CDR3 is 15 amino acids long. Germline CDR1 is SNHLY and CDR2 is FYNNEI. V lost 8 bases and J lost 8; bases outside the gene matches: 14. This sequence joins TRBV2 and TRBJ2-1, with TRBD2 identical over 8 bases. The sample consisted of peripheral blood. This TCR was sampled from a woman between 70 and 85 years old with COVID-19, enrolled during active disease. The CDR3 region is CASSLLSGAGDEQFF. The CDR3 DNA sequence: TGTGCCAGCTCCCTCCTTTCAGGAGCGGGGGATGAGCAGTTCTTC.